This T cell receptor beta chain emerged from a study of T-cell reconstitution after alpha-beta-depleted transplantation in children. General study points: By one year post-transplant, T-cell counts and diversity largely arose from T cells that were newly produced. Reportedly, alpha-beta T cells present about two months post-transplant originated from several hundred expanded clones of graft origin. Several patients had high TCRbeta diversity at day 60; it came from surviving recipient T cells and thymic progenitors.

CDR1 and CDR2 from the germline V gene are SQVTM and ANQGSEA. CDR3 length: 13 amino acids. Trimming stripped 5 bases from V and 0 bases from J, with 10 bases between. At least ten counts were recorded for this clonotype. Its antigen remains unknown. Unique molecular identifiers were used to barcode this TCRbeta library. TCRdb independently ran MiXCR on the PCR reads; one entry per CDR3 protein. The sample has 200,000 or so distinct CDR3 sequences; 5% to 7.5% are singletons. The sequencing here drew on PBMCs, taken before TCRalphabeta/CD19-depleted stem cell transplant. The rearrangement links TRBV29-1 to TRBJ1-2; D call uncertain. This TCR was sampled from a girl under three years old with combined immunodeficiency, due to receive a stem cell transplant. The CDR3 sequence: CSVYWPANYGYTF. The CDR3 DNA is TGCAGCGTTTATTGGCCAGCTAACTATGGCTACACCTTC.